Listed below are T cell receptor beta chains from one sample, sequenced in a study of regulatory T cells. The method was immunoSEQ multiplex PCR; TCRdb's version includes in-frame clones alone and lacks a portion of them. Among some 31,000 clones listed, more than 85% were seen once. Sequenced input: conventional CD4+ T cells sorted from blood. Receptors were obtained from a child aged 2-15 years with CD3G deficiency. Each CDR3 is given with its conserved first and last residue. A D gene is named only where the DNA matches it firmly.

j_call	d_call	v_call	cdr3_aa
TRBJ2-1	TRBD1	TRBV6-1	CASSEVWDRASYEQFF
TRBJ2-3	TRBD2	TRBV5-1	CASSLGLAGEGDTQYF
TRBJ2-4	TRBD1	TRBV5-1	CASRGGDRGDIQYF
TRBJ2-7	.	TRBV5-5	CASSLAGSYEQYF
TRBJ2-7	.	TRBV28	CASSTDPIGEQYF
TRBJ2-7	TRBD2	TRBV11-2	CASSRTSGSYEQYF
TRBJ1-5	TRBD1	TRBV6-5	CASSSRQGANNQPQHF
TRBJ1-4	.	TRBV21-1	CASSKECGNEKLFF
TRBJ2-1	.	TRBV5-1	CASSLGGPYNEQFF
TRBJ2-7	TRBD1	TRBV28	CATGQGYSYEQYF
TRBJ2-1	.	TRBV6-1	CASSVHRVNEQFF
TRBJ1-5	.	TRBV28	CASSPQSVVGGQPQHF
TRBJ1-1	.	TRBV28	CASSFGGDAFF
TRBJ1-5	.	TRBV6-1	CASSEPGGSGNQPQHF